The 16 T cell receptor beta chains reported below all come from one sample, sequenced in a study of blood T cell repertoires in COVID-19 (dated by TCRdb to the early 2020s). Libraries came from the immunoSEQ multiplex PCR assay. TCRdb retrieved this table from immuneACCESS and kept in-frame rearrangements only. Not all clones are present; in checked studies, unresolved V genes account for under half, and no reason is known for the remainder. The sample data list fewer than 250,000 clones, and roughly 84% of these were observed just once. The ten top clones hold less than 8% of the sample. The sample was PBMCs or T cells enriched from blood (not recorded which). The receptors originated from a man aged 25-45 years in a cohort exposed to, infected with or recovered from COVID-19 (not recorded which).

The V and J genes are TRBV7-8 and TRBJ1-5; D is undetermined. Per the germline V gene, CDR1 is SGHVS and CDR2 is FQNEAQ. The CDR3 has 14 amino acids. Between the trimmed V and J ends, which lost 5 bases and 9 bases, there was a span of 17 bases. The CDR3 nucleotides are TGTGCCAGCAGCCCGACGACTTATGGTGTGCCCCAGCATTTT. Translated: CASSPTTYGVPQHF.

The chain couples TRBV28 to TRBJ2-3; D is unclear. The CDR3 runs 11 residues. The germline V gene has CDR1 MDHEN and CDR2 SYDVKM. Trimming shortened V by 2 bases and J by 7 bases, and 4 bases separated the two germline ends. The CDR3 loop is CASSLQNTQYF. CDR3 bases: TGTGCCAGCAGTTTACAGAATACGCAGTATTTT. The full variable domain, in which reference TRBV28 and TRBJ2-3 provide the parts outside the CDR3, is DVKVTQSSRYLVKRTGEKVFLECVQDMDHENMFWYRQDPGLGLRLIYFSYDVKMKEKGDIPEGYSVSREKKERFSLILESASTNQTSMYLCASSLQNTQYFGPGTRLTVL.

This rearrangement joins TRBV27 to TRBJ1-1; 7 bases line up with TRBD1. Germline V gene data show CDR1 as MNHEY and CDR2 as SMNVEV (reference sequence). The CDR3 runs to 15 residues. V lost 1 base and J lost 4; bases outside the gene matches: 6. The CDR3 region is CASSLYRGKGTEAFF. The CDR3 bases are TGTGCCAGCAGTTTATACAGGGGTAAGGGCACTGAAGCTTTCTTT.

This chain uses TRBV27 with TRBJ2-7; D may be TRBD2 (5 bases). The CDR3 runs to 15 residues. Germline-derived CDR1 and CDR2 are MNHEY and SMNVEV (reference sequence). Trimming shortened V by 5 bases and J by 2 bases, and 16 bases separated the two germline ends. This CDR3 reads CASSPLGGQTYEQYF. The CDR3, as DNA: TGTGCCAGCAGTCCGCTTGGCGGGCAAACCTACGAGCAGTACTTC.

V and J are TRBV7-2 and TRBJ2-5; 7 bases are shared with TRBD1. V was pared by 5 bases and J by 3 bases, with 6 bases of the junction left unmatched. The germline V gene has CDR1 SGHTA and CDR2 FQGNSA. This CDR3 spans 14 amino acids. CDR3 protein: CASSEDRVKETQYF. The CDR3 DNA reads TGTGCCAGCAGCGAAGACAGGGTGAAAGAGACCCAGTACTTC.

The chain is built from TRBV5-3 and TRBJ2-7; possibly TRBD1 for D (5 bases). TRBV5-3 belongs to the ORF category, with a function that is uncertain. Trimming pared 4 bases from V and 6 bases from J, leaving 11 bases between. This CDR3 is 12 amino acids long. CDR3 sequence (DNA): TGTGCCAGAAGCCCTAGGGGCTCCGAGCAGTACTTC. Amino acids: CARSPRGSEQYF.

This clone was detected once. The CDR3 DNA sequence: TGTGCCAGCAGTTATTCAGCGGGACTCACAGATACGCAGTATTTT. This translates into CASSYSAGLTDTQYF. The rearrangement joins TRBV27 to TRBJ2-3; 7 bases line up with TRBD2. From germline, CDR1 is MNHEY and CDR2 SMNVEV (reference sequence). The CDR3 has 15 residues. Germline trimming cut 4 bases from V and 2 bases from J; bases unmatched to any gene: 6.

The V call is TRBV9, the J call TRBJ2-7; 9 bases are shared with TRBD1. This CDR3 region has 16 residues. In germline, CDR1 is SGDLS, CDR2 YYNGEE. Losses at the gene ends were 3 bases for V and 1 base for J; bases not matched to a gene: 8. CDR3 region: CASSELPGQGSYEQYF. The CDR3 DNA reads as TGTGCCAGCAGCGAACTTCCGGGACAGGGTTCCTACGAGCAGTACTTC.

This chain connects TRBV19 to TRBJ1-2, with D maybe TRBD1 (5 bases). Germline V gives CDR1 LNHDA, CDR2 SQIVND (reference sequence). CDR3 size: 14 residues. V was pared by 3 bases and J by 4 bases, with 12 bases between. CDR3: CASSIRTILYGYTF. The CDR3 nucleotides are TGTGCCAGTAGTATCCGGACAATCCTCTATGGCTACACCTTC.

The chain is built from TRBV19 and TRBJ2-3; 13 bases match TRBD2. The CDR3 length is 16 residues. With V trimmed by 3 bases and J by 4 bases, 4 bases remained unmatched. CDR1 is LNHDA, CDR2 SQIVND, per germline (reference sequence). The CDR3 nucleotides read TGTGCCAGTAGTATCACTAGCGGGAGGGCCGCAGATACGCAGTATTTT. It translates to CASSITSGRAADTQYF.

The chain combines TRBV9 with TRBJ2-3; 7 bases line up with TRBD2. Losses at the gene ends were 4 bases for V and 4 bases for J; bases not matched to a gene: 3. This CDR3 has 13 amino acids. Germline CDR1 SGDLS, CDR2 YYNGEE. CDR3 DNA: TGTGCCAGCAGCCCCAGCGGGGCAGATACGCAGTATTTT. Protein: CASSPSGADTQYF. The full variable domain, its missing parts supplied by reference TRBV9 and TRBJ2-3, is DSGVTQTPKHLITATGQRVTLRCSPRSGDLSVYWYQQSLDQGLQFLIQYYNGEERAKGNILERFSAQQFPDLHSELNLSSLELGDSALYFCASSPSGADTQYFGPGTRLTVL.

The chain carries TRBV5-5 and TRBJ2-7, with D perhaps matching TRBD1 (6 bases). Trimming shortened V by 4 bases and J by 1 base, and 15 bases separated the two germline ends. Germline assignment: CDR1 SGHKS and CDR2 YYEKEE (reference sequence). CDR3 size: 15 residues. The CDR3 protein is CASSVVGTRSYEQYF. The CDR3 region has the DNA TGTGCCAGCAGCGTTGTTGGGACAAGATCCTACGAGCAGTACTTC.

The chain is built from TRBV29-1 and TRBJ1-6; D remains ambiguous. Deletions cut 7 bases from V and 0 bases from J, with 19 bases between. This CDR3 spans 17 amino acids. Germline V CDR1 and CDR2: SQVTM, ANQGSEA. The CDR3, as DNA: TGCAGCGCCATAACCGGTGCGGGGAGCTCCTATAATTCACCCCTCCACTTT. Translated, it gives CSAITGAGSSYNSPLHF.

V gene TRBV9 combines with J gene TRBJ2-1, with no clear D. Trimming removed 7 bases from V and 5 bases from J, with 4 bases in between. CDR1 is SGDLS, CDR2 YYNGEE, per germline. This CDR3 region has 10 residues. This CDR3 is CASGDNEQFF. CDR3 DNA: TGTGCCAGCGGAGACAATGAGCAGTTCTTC.

The V and J genes are TRBV5-6 and TRBJ2-5; TRBD1 matches at 8 bases. The CDR3 is made up of 14 amino acids. J gave up 1 base and V 3 bases, and 2 bases lay outside the gene matches. Germline-derived CDR1 and CDR2 are SGHDT and YYEEEE. CDR3 sequence (DNA): TGTGCCAGCAGCTACGGACAGGGCCAAGAGACCCAGTACTTC. It specifies CASSYGQGQETQYF.

Note on this clone: One end of the junction does not line up with germline, which may come from a read error. The CDR3 bases are TGTGCCAGTAGTCCCGACTTGCTCGCGGGAGCCCGCTTC. This sequence encodes CASSPDLLAGARF. The rearrangement uses TRBV19 and TRBJ2-7, with 7 nucleotides matching TRBD2. In germline, CDR1 is LNHDA, CDR2 SQIVND (reference sequence). This CDR3 region has 13 residues.